This entry features one T cell receptor beta chain sequence. The data were obtained in a study of cytomegalovirus exposure and HLA in healthy donors. Study at large: Most donors, roughly 77% of a few hundred genotyped, fell in the Caucasian-associated ancestry cluster.

The primer mix had 60 Vbeta and 13 Jbeta primers. Method: immunoSEQ multiplex PCR; TCRdb's copy keeps in-frame clones and lacks some. The sample yields 100,000 to 120,000 clones, 60% to 85% seen once. Likely unrecorded immune exposures existed in these nominally healthy donors. Germline V lookup: CDR1 MNHEY, CDR2 SMNVEV (reference sequence). The CDR3 consists of 12 residues. Trimming cost V 4 bases and J 6 bases, with 10 bases left between them. This chain uses TRBV27 with TRBJ2-7; D possibly corresponds to TRBD1 (6 bases). The sequence was collected from a woman in her 30s in good health and CMV-seronegative. Sample: PBMCs. CDR3 DNA: TGTGCCAGCAGTTATCTAGGGGGCGAGCAGTACTTC. Encoded protein: CASSYLGGEQYF.